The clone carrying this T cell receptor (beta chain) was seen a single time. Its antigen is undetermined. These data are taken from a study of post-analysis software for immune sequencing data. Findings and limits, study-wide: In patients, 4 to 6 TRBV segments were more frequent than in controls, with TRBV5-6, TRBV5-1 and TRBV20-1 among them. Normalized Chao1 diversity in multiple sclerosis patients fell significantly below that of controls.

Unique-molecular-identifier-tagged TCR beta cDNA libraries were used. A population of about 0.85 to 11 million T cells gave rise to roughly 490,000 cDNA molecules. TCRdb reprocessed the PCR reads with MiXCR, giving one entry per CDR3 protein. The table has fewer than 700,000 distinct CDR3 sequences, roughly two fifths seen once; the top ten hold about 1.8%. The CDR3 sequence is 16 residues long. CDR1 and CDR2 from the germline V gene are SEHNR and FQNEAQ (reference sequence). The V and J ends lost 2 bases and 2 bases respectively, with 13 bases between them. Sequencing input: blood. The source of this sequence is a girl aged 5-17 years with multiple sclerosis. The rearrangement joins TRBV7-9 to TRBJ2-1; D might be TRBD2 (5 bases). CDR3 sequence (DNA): TGTGCCAGCAGCTTATCGGGGTCGGGCGCCTACAATGAGCAGTTCTTC. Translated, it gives CASSLSGSGAYNEQFF.